This TCR beta chain derives from a study of T cells in Graves' hyperthyroidism and ophthalmopathy. Amplified TCR beta CDR3 regions came from RNA transcripts. When the TCR CDR3 underwent first-round RT-PCR, the HTBI primer set was used. TCRdb reprocessed the multiplex PCR reads with MiXCR, giving one entry per CDR3 protein. Of roughly 570,000 distinct CDR3 sequences listed, around 16% were seen once; the top ten hold around 6.6%. This clonotype came up a few times. The CDR3 consists of 16 residues. Germline lookup yields CDR1 WSHSY and CDR2 SAAADI. V lost 5 bases and J lost 0; bases outside the gene matches: 5.

The sequencing sample was made of blood. This chain links TRBV10-2 with TRBJ2-1, with 9 bases lining up with TRBD2. This TCR came from a woman aged 25 to 39 with Graves' hyperthyroidism. CDR3 DNA: TGCGCCAGCAGTCCCATTAGCGGGAGCTCCTACAATGAGCAGTTCTTC. Amino acid sequence: CASSPISGSSYNEQFF.